The next 28 T cell receptor beta chains were all read from a single sample in a study of T cell repertoires in cytomegalovirus infection. These TCRs are of unknown antigen specificity. TCRdb itself ran the reads through MiXCR, one entry per CDR3 protein. The sample holds 450,000 to 600,000 distinct CDR3 sequences, about 33% seen once. Material: cultured PBMCs, obtained from culture after CMV antigen stimulation. The receptors were gathered from a human donor in good health (CMV status not recorded). Some clones in this sample may be carry-over from other donors' samples.

The sample holds a few counts of this clonotype. CDR3 protein: CASSLEGRTGELFF. As DNA, the CDR3 is TGTGCCAGCAGTTTAGAGGGGAGAACCGGGGAGCTGTTTTTT. The chain has TRBV28 and TRBJ2-2, with D perhaps TRBD1 or TRBD2 (5 bases each). CDR1 MDHEN and CDR2 SYDVKM come from the germline V gene. This CDR3 comprises 14 residues. V was cut by 2 bases and J by 5 bases, with 9 bases left in between.

The gene calls are TRBV5-4 and TRBJ1-4; possibly TRBD1 for D (5 bases). CDR3 size: 14 residues. V lost 4 bases and J lost 6, with 13 bases in between. Germline V gene sequence: CDR1 SGHNT, CDR2 YYREEE (reference sequence). The chain's CDR3 is CASSPGRRDEKLFF. CDR3 DNA sequence: TGTGCCAGCAGCCCGGGACGTCGAGATGAAAAACTGTTTTTT.

In its sample, this clonotype was seen a few times. CDR3 DNA sequence: TGTGCCAGCAGCTTAAACAGGGAGAGGCCCCAGCATTTT. This translates into CASSLNRERPQHF. This chain uses TRBV11-2 with TRBJ1-5; D is possibly TRBD1 (6 bases). V shed 2 bases and J shed 9 bases, with 11 bases lying between them. Germline loops: CDR1 SGHAT, CDR2 FQNNGV. The length of the CDR3 is 13 residues.

J is TRBJ2-7 and V is TRBV11-2; TRBD1 matches at 7 bases. The germline V gene has CDR1 SGHAT and CDR2 FQNNGV. V lost 2 bases, J lost 5 bases, and 3 bases stayed unmatched. The CDR3 is 13 residues long. The CDR3: CASSLKGADEQYV. CDR3 bases: TGTGCCAGCAGCTTAAAGGGGGCAGACGAGCAGTACGTC.

V usage is TRBV7-2 and J usage is TRBJ2-1; D remains unclear. The CDR3 runs to 16 residues. Germline V gene sequence: CDR1 SGHTA, CDR2 FQGNSA. The V and J ends lost 3 bases and 4 bases respectively, with 16 bases between them. The CDR3 region has the DNA TGTGCCAGCAGCTTGCCTCCTCGTGGGGTATACAATGAGCAGTTCTTC. Translating it yields CASSLPPRGVYNEQFF.

This clonotype has just a few counts. The V gene is TRBV7-2, the J gene TRBJ1-2; no firm D call. Trimming pared 5 bases from V and 8 bases from J, leaving 12 bases between. The CDR3 extends over 12 amino acids. Per germline, CDR1 SGHTA and CDR2 FQGNSA. CDR3 in DNA: TGTGCCAGCAGCCCGGTCTACGGGGGCTACACCTTC. Translating gives CASSPVYGGYTF.

CDR3 sequence reads: CASSSRDRAVGEQFF. Written as DNA, the CDR3 is TGTGCCAGCAGTTCACGGGACAGGGCCGTAGGTGAGCAGTTCTTC. The chain links TRBV12-3 or TRBV12-4 to TRBJ2-1; TRBD1 matches at 9 bases. V lost 4 bases, J lost 9 bases, and 10 bases stayed unmatched. This CDR3 spans 15 amino acids.

This clonotype was detected only once. For the CDR3, the DNA is TGCGCCAGCAGCTGGCTGGGGACCCCCGGCCCTGGAAACACCATATATTTT. Translating it yields CASSWLGTPGPGNTIYF. The chain uses TRBV5-1 and TRBJ1-3, with TRBD1 as a possible D gene (5 bases). CDR3 length: 17 residues. The ends were cut back, 3 bases at V and 2 bases at J, with 18 bases in the middle. Germline V gene data show CDR1 as SGHRS and CDR2 as YFSETQ.

The chain carries TRBV7-9 and TRBJ2-5, with D perhaps TRBD2 (5 bases). The germline gives CDR1 SEHNR, CDR2 FQNEAQ (reference sequence). V lost 2 bases, J lost 5 bases, and 15 bases lay in between. The length of the CDR3 is 15 residues. The CDR3 coding sequence is TGTGCCAGCAGCTTACTCCGGGATTCCGGGGAGACCCAGTACTTC. This codes for CASSLLRDSGETQYF.

The chain combines TRBV7-8 with TRBJ2-1; 9 bases are a match to TRBD2. Per the germline V gene, CDR1 is SGHVS and CDR2 is FQNEAQ. Unmatched junction bases numbered 8, after V lost 5 bases and J lost 3 bases. The length of the CDR3 is 16 residues. CDR3 DNA sequence: TGTGCCAGCAGCCCAGCAGGGACTAGCCTCTACAATGAGCAGTTCTTC. Translating it yields CASSPAGTSLYNEQFF. The entire variable domain, with the rest obtained from reference TRBV7-8 and TRBJ2-1, is as follows: GAGVSQSPRYKVAKRGQDVALRCDPISGHVSLFWYQQALGQGPEFLTYFQNEAQLDKSGLPSDRFFAERPEGSVSTLKIQRTQQEDSAVYLCASSPAGTSLYNEQFFGPGTRLTVL.

The chain carries TRBV20-1 and TRBJ2-3; perhaps TRBD1 as D (6 bases). The CDR3 has 15 amino acids. The germline V and J ends were trimmed by 0 bases and 1 base, with 11 bases remaining between them. The germline V gene has CDR1 DFQATT and CDR2 SNEGSKA (reference sequence). CDR3 sequence: CSAREQNRGTDTQYF. The DNA of the CDR3 is TGCAGTGCTAGAGAACAAAACAGGGGCACAGATACGCAGTATTTT.

This clonotype was picked up many times. The gene calls are TRBV7-8 and TRBJ2-2; 12 nucleotides align to TRBD2. The CDR3 extends over 19 amino acids. From germline, CDR1 is SGHVS and CDR2 FQNEAQ. The J segment lost 7 bases and the V segment lost 5 bases, leaving 17 bases of the junction unmatched. DNA of the CDR3: TGTGCCAGCAGCCAGGACAGGGTCCTAGCGGGAGGGCCTTTCGGGGAGCTGTTTTTT. Protein: CASSQDRVLAGGPFGELFF.

CDR3 sequence (DNA): TGTGCCAGCACCAGTCAGGTGGCGGGAGGAGAGAATGAGCAGTTCTTC. Translation: CASTSQVAGGENEQFF. The chain is built from TRBV11-1 and TRBJ2-1, with 8 bases lining up with TRBD2. The CDR3 extends over 16 amino acids. Germline CDR1 reads SGHAT; CDR2 reads FQDESV (reference sequence). Germline trimming cut 7 bases from V and 7 bases from J; bases unmatched to any gene: 15.

The chain has TRBV29-1 and TRBJ2-1, with a tentative D call TRBD2 (6 bases). The germline gives CDR1 SQVTM, CDR2 ANQGSEA. V was cut by 3 bases and J by 0 bases, with 6 bases left in between. The CDR3 loop spans 13 amino acids. CDR3 loop: CSVDGSSYNEQFF. Here the CDR3 DNA reads TGCAGCGTTGACGGGAGCTCCTACAATGAGCAGTTCTTC.

In this sample, this clonotype turned up a few times. The rearrangement uses TRBV28 and TRBJ2-1; TRBD1 might be the D (5 bases). V shed 3 bases and J shed 6 bases, with 18 bases lying between them. The CDR3 extends over 16 amino acids. Germline V gene lookup returns CDR1 MDHEN and CDR2 SYDVKM. CDR3 amino acids: CASSFSFGQGGNEQFF. The CDR3, as DNA: TGTGCCAGCAGTTTCTCTTTTGGGCAGGGTGGCAATGAGCAGTTCTTC. The full variable domain, with the rest looked up from reference TRBV28 and TRBJ2-1, is DVKVTQSSRYLVKRTGEKVFLECVQDMDHENMFWYRQDPGLGLRLIYFSYDVKMKEKGDIPEGYSVSREKKERFSLILESASTNQTSMYLCASSFSFGQGGNEQFFGPGTRLTVL.

The chain links TRBV28 to TRBJ2-1; D is ambiguous. Trimming took off 3 bases at V and 9 bases at J, with 9 bases between the two ends. The CDR3 totals 12 residues. Germline CDR1 and CDR2: MDHEN and SYDVKM. Here the CDR3 reads CASSFPRIEQFF. In DNA form, the CDR3 reads TGTGCCAGCAGTTTTCCCCGCATTGAGCAGTTCTTC.

The table lists this clonotype with a few counts. For the CDR3, the DNA is TGTGCCAGCAGCTCCCGACAGGGCTATCAGCCCCAGCATTTT. Translating gives CASSSRQGYQPQHF. This chain joins TRBV7-2 and TRBJ1-5, with 7 positions matching TRBD1. The CDR3 has 14 residues. CDR1 and CDR2 (germline): SGHTA, FQGNSA. J gave up 5 bases and V 4 bases, and 5 bases lay outside the gene matches.

Many counts were recorded for this clonotype. This chain joins TRBV7-2 and TRBJ2-7, with D unresolved. V gave up 0 bases and J gave up 6 bases, with 9 bases separating them. Germline values: CDR1 SGHTA, CDR2 FQGNSA. This CDR3 region has 13 residues. CDR3: CASSLAASGEQYF. Written as DNA, the CDR3 is TGTGCCAGCAGCTTAGCGGCTAGTGGCGAGCAGTACTTC. Together with reference TRBV7-2 and TRBJ2-7, the CDR3 gives the full variable domain: GAGVSQSPSNKVTEKGKDVELRCDPISGHTALYWYRQSLGQGLEFLIYFQGNSAPDKSGLPSDRFSAERTGGSVSTLTIQRTQQEDSAVYLCASSLAASGEQYFGPGTRLTVT.

This chain links TRBV20-1 with TRBJ1-6; TRBD1 agrees at 8 bases. CDR1 and CDR2 from the germline V gene are DFQATT and SNEGSKA (reference sequence). V was pared by 1 base and J by 9 bases, with 8 bases of the junction left unmatched. This CDR3 is 15 amino acids long. CDR3 in DNA: TGCAGTGCTAGAGGCTATCAGGGGGCGCGTTCACCCCTCCACTTT. This gives the protein CSARGYQGARSPLHF.

V is TRBV5-6 and J is TRBJ1-5; 10 bases fit TRBD1. Trimming at V came to 4 bases and at J to 0 bases, leaving 7 bases not matched to a gene. Germline CDR1 SGHDT, CDR2 YYEEEE. CDR3 length: 17 residues. The CDR3 coding sequence is TGTGCCAGCAGCCGGAGGACAGGGGGGTTTAGCAATCAGCCCCAGCATTTT. Protein product: CASSRRTGGFSNQPQHF.

The rearrangement uses TRBV28 and TRBJ1-6; D remains ambiguous. Trimming took off 3 bases at V and 6 bases at J, with 9 bases between the two ends. Germline V gives CDR1 MDHEN, CDR2 SYDVKM. The CDR3 sequence is 14 residues long. This CDR3 reads CASSFGLGNSPLHF. CDR3 DNA sequence: TGTGCCAGCAGTTTTGGTCTTGGTAATTCACCCCTCCACTTT. Using reference TRBV28 and TRBJ1-6 for the parts outside the CDR3, the full variable domain is DVKVTQSSRYLVKRTGEKVFLECVQDMDHENMFWYRQDPGLGLRLIYFSYDVKMKEKGDIPEGYSVSREKKERFSLILESASTNQTSMYLCASSFGLGNSPLHFGNGTRLTVT.

V and J are TRBV9 and TRBJ2-7; tentative D call: TRBD2 (5 bases). The V gene's germline CDR1 is SGDLS and CDR2 YYNGEE. The CDR3 contains 15 residues. Trimming pared 0 bases from V and 1 base from J, leaving 11 bases between. CDR3 in amino acids: CASSVAGAESYEQYF. In DNA form, the CDR3 reads TGTGCCAGCAGCGTAGCTGGAGCGGAGTCCTACGAGCAGTACTTC. Filled out from reference TRBV9 and TRBJ2-7, the complete variable domain reads DSGVTQTPKHLITATGQRVTLRCSPRSGDLSVYWYQQSLDQGLQFLIQYYNGEERAKGNILERFSAQQFPDLHSELNLSSLELGDSALYFCASSVAGAESYEQYFGPGTRLTVT.

This clonotype was detected only a few times. The chain combines TRBV10-3 with TRBJ2-1, with 9 nucleotides matching TRBD2. Germline V lookup: CDR1 ENHRY, CDR2 SYGVKD. This CDR3 contains 15 residues. V shed 7 bases, J shed 6 bases, and the junction held 10 bases outside the gene matches. CDR3 nucleotide sequence: TGTGCCATCATGGGGGAACTAGCGGGTTCCAATGAGCAGTTCTTC. Its protein product is CAIMGELAGSNEQFF.

This clonotype was detected only once. The rearrangement joins TRBV15 to TRBJ2-5, with D perhaps assigned TRBD1 or TRBD2 (7 bases each). V lost 2 bases to trimming and J lost 7 bases, with 14 bases between them. Germline lookup yields CDR1 LNHNV and CDR2 YYDKDF (reference sequence). This CDR3 contains 14 residues. CDR3 coding DNA: TGTGCCACCAGCAGACAGGGGGGGTCGGGGACCCAGTACTTC. This encodes CATSRQGGSGTQYF.

This clonotype was counted at least ten times. The V and J genes are TRBV7-2 and TRBJ2-1, with 10 bases lining up with TRBD2. CDR1 SGHTA and CDR2 FQGNSA come from the germline V gene. The trim removed 5 bases at V and 4 bases at J, leaving 5 bases unmatched. The CDR3 sequence is 15 residues long. DNA for the CDR3: TGTGCCAGCAGCCAAAGCGGGAGGGTTTACAATGAGCAGTTCTTC. It yields the protein CASSQSGRVYNEQFF.

The chain is built from TRBV2 and TRBJ2-5, with 7 bases that match TRBD2. J gave up 4 bases and V 4 bases, and 12 bases lay outside the gene matches. This CDR3 has 16 amino acids. Germline-derived CDR1 and CDR2 are SNHLY and FYNNEI. CDR3 amino acids: CASSGTRGRRGETQYF. The CDR3 DNA is TGTGCCAGCAGTGGGACTAGAGGAAGACGAGGAGAGACCCAGTACTTC.

This clonotype appeared once. This chain uses TRBV10-3 with TRBJ1-2; D remains unclear. This CDR3 comprises 14 residues. V was cut by 8 bases and J by 3 bases, with 16 bases left in between. The V gene's germline CDR1 is ENHRY and CDR2 SYGVKD. As DNA, the CDR3 is TGTGCCATCGGCGGCCGACGGGAGGACTATGGCTACACCTTC. Amino acids: CAIGGRREDYGYTF.

The CDR3 sequence: CASSKGQGTPYNEQFF. The CDR3 coding sequence is TGTGCCAGCAGTAAGGGTCAAGGGACGCCCTACAATGAGCAGTTCTTC. The chain recombines TRBV5-5 with TRBJ2-1, with D possibly being TRBD1 or TRBD2 (5 bases each). Trimming shortened V by 5 bases and J by 2 bases, and 17 bases separated the two germline ends. Germline V lookup: CDR1 SGHKS, CDR2 YYEKEE (reference sequence). The length of the CDR3 is 16 residues.